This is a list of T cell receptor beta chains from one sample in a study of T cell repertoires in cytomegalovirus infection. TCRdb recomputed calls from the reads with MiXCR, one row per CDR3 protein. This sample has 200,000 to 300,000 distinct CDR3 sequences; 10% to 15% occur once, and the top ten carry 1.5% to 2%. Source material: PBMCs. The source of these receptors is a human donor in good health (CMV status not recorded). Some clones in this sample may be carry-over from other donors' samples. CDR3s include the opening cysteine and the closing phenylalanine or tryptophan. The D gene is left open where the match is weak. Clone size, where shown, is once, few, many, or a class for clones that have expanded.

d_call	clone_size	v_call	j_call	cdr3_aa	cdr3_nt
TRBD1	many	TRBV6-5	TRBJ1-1	CASSYSGGQGGTEAFF	TGTGCCAGCAGTTACTCCGGCGGACAGGGGGGAACTGAAGCTTTCTTT
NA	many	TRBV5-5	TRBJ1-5	CASSPTGNNQPQHF	TGTGCCAGCAGCCCCACAGGGAACAATCAGCCCCAGCATTTT
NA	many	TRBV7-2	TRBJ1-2	CASSPSIHSEGYTF	TGTGCCAGCAGCCCCTCGATCCACAGTGAGGGCTACACCTTC
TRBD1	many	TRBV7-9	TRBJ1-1	CASSALTGVNTEAFF	TGTGCCAGCAGCGCCTTAACAGGGGTCAACACTGAAGCTTTCTTT
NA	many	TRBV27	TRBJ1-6	CASSNSYNSPLHF	TGTGCCAGCAGCAACTCCTATAATTCACCCCTCCACTTT
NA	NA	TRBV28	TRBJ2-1	CASSLLVPDEQFF	TGTGCCAGCAGTTTACTTGTCCCAGATGAGCAGTTCTTC
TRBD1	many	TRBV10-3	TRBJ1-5	CAISEPTLQGASNQPQHF	TGTGCCATCAGTGAGCCCACCTTACAGGGGGCTAGCAATCAGCCCCAGCATTTT
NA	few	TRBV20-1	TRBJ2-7	CSAKGITYEQYF	TGCAGTGCTAAAGGAATAACTTACGAGCAGTACTTC
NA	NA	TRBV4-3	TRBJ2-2	CASSQDIPGQNTGELFF	TGCGCCAGCAGCCAAGATATCCCGGGTCAGAACACCGGGGAGCTGTTTTTT
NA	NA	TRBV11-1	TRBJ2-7	CASSLALRIGGEQYF	TGTGCCAGCAGCTTAGCGCTTAGAATTGGGGGCGAGCAGTACTTC
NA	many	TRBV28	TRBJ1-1	CASSQSWTEAFF	TGTGCCAGCAGTCAGAGTTGGACTGAAGCTTTCTTT
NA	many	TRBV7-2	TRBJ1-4	CASSLRQGTQKLFF	TGTGCCAGCAGCTTACGGCAGGGCACCCAAAAACTGTTTTTT
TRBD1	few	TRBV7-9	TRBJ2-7	CASSSPGQGLPDYEQYF	TGTGCCAGCAGCTCGCCGGGACAGGGGCTTCCGGACTACGAGCAGTACTTC
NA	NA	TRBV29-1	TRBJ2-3	CSVELTDTQYF	TGCAGCGTTGAATTGACAGATACGCAGTATTTT
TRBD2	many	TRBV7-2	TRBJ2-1	CASSSPGLNYNEQFF	TGTGCCAGCAGCTCACCGGGACTAAACTACAATGAGCAGTTCTTC
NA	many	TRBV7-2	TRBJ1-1	CASSSPTGSTEAFF	TGTGCCAGCAGCTCCCCCACAGGGAGCACTGAAGCTTTCTTT
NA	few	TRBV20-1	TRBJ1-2	CSAQTAGYGYTF	TGCAGTGCTCAGACAGCAGGCTATGGCTACACCTTC
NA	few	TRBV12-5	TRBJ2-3	CASGPTDTQYF	TGTGCTAGTGGGCCGACAGATACGCAGTATTTT
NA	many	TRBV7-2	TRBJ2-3	CASSLYREDTQYF	TGTGCCAGCAGCTTGTACAGGGAAGATACGCAGTATTTT
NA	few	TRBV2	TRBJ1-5	CASSEGTQPQHF	TGTGCCAGCAGTGAGGGGACTCAGCCCCAGCATTTT
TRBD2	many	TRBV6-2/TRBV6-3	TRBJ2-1	CASSHGTSGRGRNEQFF	TGTGCCAGCAGTCACGGGACTAGCGGGAGGGGAAGGAATGAGCAGTTCTTC
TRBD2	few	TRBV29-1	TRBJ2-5	CSVQSSGEETQYF	TGCAGCGTTCAGTCTAGCGGAGAAGAGACCCAGTACTTC
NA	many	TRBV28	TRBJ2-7	CASSPRITSYEQYF	TGTGCCAGCAGTCCGAGGATCACTTCTTACGAGCAGTACTTC
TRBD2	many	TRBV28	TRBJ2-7	CASSSRLAGVGYEQYF	TGTGCCAGCAGTTCAAGACTAGCGGGAGTGGGCTACGAGCAGTACTTC
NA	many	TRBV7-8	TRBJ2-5	CASSFREQGETQYF	TGTGCCAGCAGCTTCCGGGAACAGGGCGAGACCCAGTACTTC
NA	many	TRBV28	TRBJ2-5	CASSSDSEETQYF	TGTGCCAGCAGTTCCGACTCCGAAGAGACCCAGTACTTC
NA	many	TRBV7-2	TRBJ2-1	CASSIRGVPYNEQFF	TGTGCCAGCAGTATTAGGGGGGTCCCCTACAATGAGCAGTTCTTC
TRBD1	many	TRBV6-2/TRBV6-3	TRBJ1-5	CASSYRGQGDQPQHF	TGTGCCAGCAGTTACCGCGGACAGGGAGATCAGCCCCAGCATTTT
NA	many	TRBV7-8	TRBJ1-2	CASSFGGPITF	TGTGCCAGCAGCTTTGGGGGGCCAATCACCTTC
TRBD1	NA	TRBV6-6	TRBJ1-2	CASSAPRTGGYTF	TGTGCCAGCAGCGCTCCTCGGACAGGGGGCTACACCTTC